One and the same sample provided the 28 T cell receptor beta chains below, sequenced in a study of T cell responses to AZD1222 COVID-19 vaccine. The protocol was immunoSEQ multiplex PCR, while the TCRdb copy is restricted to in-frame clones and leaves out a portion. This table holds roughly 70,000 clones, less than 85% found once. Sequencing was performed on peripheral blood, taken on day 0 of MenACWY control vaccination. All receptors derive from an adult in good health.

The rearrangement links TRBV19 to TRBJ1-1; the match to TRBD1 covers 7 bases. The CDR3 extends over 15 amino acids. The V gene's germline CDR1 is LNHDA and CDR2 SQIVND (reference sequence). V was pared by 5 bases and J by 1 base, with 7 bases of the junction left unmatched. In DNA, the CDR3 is TGTGCCAGTAGTGCTCCGGGACAGAGGAACACTGAAGCTTTCTTT. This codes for CASSAPGQRNTEAFF.

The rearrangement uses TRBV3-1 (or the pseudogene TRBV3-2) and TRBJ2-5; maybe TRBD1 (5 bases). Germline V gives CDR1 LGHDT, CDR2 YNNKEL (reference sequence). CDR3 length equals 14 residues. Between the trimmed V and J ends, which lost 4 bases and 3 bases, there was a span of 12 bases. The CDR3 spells CASSLGARKETQYF. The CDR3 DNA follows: TGTGCCAGCAGCCTAGGGGCGAGGAAAGAGACCCAGTACTTC.

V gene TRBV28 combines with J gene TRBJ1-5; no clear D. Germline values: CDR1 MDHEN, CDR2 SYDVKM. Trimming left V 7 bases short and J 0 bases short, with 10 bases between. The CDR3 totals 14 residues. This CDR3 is CASKLTHSNQPQHF. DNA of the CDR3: TGTGCCAGCAAGCTGACACATAGCAATCAGCCCCAGCATTTT.

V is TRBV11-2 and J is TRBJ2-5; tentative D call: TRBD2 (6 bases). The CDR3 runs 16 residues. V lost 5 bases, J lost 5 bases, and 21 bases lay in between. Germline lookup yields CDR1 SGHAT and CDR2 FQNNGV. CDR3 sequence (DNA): TGTGCCAGCAGCCTCGTGCGAGCAGTGGGGAGGGAGACCCAGTACTTC. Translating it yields CASSLVRAVGRETQYF.

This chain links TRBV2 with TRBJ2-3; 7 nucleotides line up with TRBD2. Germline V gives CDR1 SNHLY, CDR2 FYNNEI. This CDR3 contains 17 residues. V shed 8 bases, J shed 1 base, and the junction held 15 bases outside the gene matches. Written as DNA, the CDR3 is TGTGCCAGCGGAGAGCGGGGTACGCTGGCCGGCACAGATACGCAGTATTTT. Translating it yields CASGERGTLAGTDTQYF.

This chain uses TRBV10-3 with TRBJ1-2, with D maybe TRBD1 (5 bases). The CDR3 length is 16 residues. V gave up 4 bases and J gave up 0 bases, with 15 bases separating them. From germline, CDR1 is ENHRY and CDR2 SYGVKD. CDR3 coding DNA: TGTGCCATCAGTGGGGCCCCTGGGGGAGCTAACTATGGCTACACCTTC. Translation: CAISGAPGGANYGYTF.

CDR3 protein: CAWSGELGDTQYF. The CDR3 nucleotides read TGTGCCTGGAGTGGGGAGCTTGGGGATACGCAGTATTTT. The chain has TRBV30 and TRBJ2-3, with a weak D call TRBD2 (5 bases). In germline, CDR1 is GTSNPN, CDR2 SVGIG (reference sequence). The CDR3 is made up of 13 amino acids. Trimming took off 1 base at V and 6 bases at J, with 11 bases between the two ends.

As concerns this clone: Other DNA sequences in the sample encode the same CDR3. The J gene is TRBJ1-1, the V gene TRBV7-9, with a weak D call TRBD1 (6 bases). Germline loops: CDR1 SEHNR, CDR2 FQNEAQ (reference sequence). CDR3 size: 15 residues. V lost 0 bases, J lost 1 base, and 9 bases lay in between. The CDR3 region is CASSLAGGPNTEAFF. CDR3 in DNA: TGTGCCAGCAGCTTAGCAGGGGGGCCGAACACTGAAGCTTTCTTT.

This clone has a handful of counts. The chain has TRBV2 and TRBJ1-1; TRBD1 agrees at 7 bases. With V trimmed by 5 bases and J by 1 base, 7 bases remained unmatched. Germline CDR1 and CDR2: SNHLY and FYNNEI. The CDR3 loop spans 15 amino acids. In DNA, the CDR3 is TGTGCCAGCAGTAGCCGGGACAGACCGAACACTGAAGCTTTCTTT. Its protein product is CASSSRDRPNTEAFF.

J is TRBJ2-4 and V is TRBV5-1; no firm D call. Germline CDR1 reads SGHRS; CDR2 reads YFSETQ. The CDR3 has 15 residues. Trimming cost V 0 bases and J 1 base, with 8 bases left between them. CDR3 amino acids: CASSLGSAAKNIQYF. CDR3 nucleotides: TGCGCCAGCAGCTTGGGGTCGGCGGCCAAAAACATTCAGTACTTC.

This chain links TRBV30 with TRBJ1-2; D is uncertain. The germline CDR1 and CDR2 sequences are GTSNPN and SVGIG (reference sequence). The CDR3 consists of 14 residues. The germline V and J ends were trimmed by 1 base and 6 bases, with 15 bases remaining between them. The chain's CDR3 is CAWSGVGRPNGYTF. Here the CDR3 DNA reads TGTGCCTGGAGTGGGGTTGGCCGCCCCAATGGCTACACCTTC.

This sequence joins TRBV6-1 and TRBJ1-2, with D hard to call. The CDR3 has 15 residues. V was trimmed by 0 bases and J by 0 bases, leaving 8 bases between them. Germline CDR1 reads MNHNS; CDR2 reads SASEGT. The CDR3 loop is CASSEAGRPNYGYTF. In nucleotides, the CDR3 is TGTGCCAGCAGTGAAGCGGGCAGACCTAACTATGGCTACACCTTC.

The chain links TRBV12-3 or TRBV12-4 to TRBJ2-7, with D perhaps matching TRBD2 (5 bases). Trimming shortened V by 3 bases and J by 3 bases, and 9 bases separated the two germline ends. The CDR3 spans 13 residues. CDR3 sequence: CASSFEGLYEQYF. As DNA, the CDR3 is TGTGCCAGCAGTTTCGAGGGTCTCTACGAGCAGTACTTC.

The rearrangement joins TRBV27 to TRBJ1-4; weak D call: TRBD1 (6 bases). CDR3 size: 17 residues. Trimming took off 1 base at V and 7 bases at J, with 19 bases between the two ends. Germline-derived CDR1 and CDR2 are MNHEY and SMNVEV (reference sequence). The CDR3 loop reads CASSLLAVTGAPEKLFF. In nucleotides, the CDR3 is TGTGCCAGCAGTTTATTGGCAGTTACGGGGGCCCCTGAAAAACTGTTTTTT.

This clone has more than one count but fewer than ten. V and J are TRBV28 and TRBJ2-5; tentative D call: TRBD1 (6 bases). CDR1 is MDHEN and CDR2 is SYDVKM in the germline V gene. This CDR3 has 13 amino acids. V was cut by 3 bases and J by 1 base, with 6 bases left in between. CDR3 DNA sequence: TGTGCCAGCAGTTTGGACAGCCAAGAGACCCAGTACTTC. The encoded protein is CASSLDSQETQYF. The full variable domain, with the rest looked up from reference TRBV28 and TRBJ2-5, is DVKVTQSSRYLVKRTGEKVFLECVQDMDHENMFWYRQDPGLGLRLIYFSYDVKMKEKGDIPEGYSVSREKKERFSLILESASTNQTSMYLCASSLDSQETQYFGPGTRLLVL.

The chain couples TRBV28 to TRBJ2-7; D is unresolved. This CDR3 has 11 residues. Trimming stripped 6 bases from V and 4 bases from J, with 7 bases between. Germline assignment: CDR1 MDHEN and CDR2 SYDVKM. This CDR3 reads CASSSEYEQYF. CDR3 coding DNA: TGTGCCAGCAGCTCAGAATACGAGCAGTACTTC.

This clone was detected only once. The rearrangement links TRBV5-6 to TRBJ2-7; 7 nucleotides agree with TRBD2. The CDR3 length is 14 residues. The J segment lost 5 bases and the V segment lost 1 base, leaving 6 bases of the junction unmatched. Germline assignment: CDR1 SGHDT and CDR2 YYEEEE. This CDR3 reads CASSLSGVSDEQYF. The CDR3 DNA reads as TGTGCCAGCAGCTTGAGCGGGGTATCTGACGAGCAGTACTTC.

The CDR3 DNA reads as TGTGCCATCAGCACAGGGTTAGATACTGAAGCTTTCTTT. This translates into CAISTGLDTEAFF. V is TRBV10-3 and J is TRBJ1-1; D is perhaps TRBD1 (6 bases). Trimming took off 6 bases at V and 5 bases at J, with 13 bases between the two ends. Germline CDR1 ENHRY, CDR2 SYGVKD. This CDR3 comprises 13 residues.

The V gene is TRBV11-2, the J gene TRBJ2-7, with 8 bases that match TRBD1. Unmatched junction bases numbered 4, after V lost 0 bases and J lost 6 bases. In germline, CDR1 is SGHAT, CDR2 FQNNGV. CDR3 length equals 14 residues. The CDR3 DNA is TGTGCCAGCAGCTTAGACAGGGGGCGAGGCGAGCAGTACTTC. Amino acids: CASSLDRGRGEQYF.

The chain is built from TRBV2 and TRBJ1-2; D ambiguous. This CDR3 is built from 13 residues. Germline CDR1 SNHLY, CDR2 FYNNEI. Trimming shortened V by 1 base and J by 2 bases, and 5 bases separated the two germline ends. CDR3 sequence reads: CASSEVLNYGYTF. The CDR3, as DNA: TGTGCCAGCAGTGAAGTGTTAAACTATGGCTACACCTTC.

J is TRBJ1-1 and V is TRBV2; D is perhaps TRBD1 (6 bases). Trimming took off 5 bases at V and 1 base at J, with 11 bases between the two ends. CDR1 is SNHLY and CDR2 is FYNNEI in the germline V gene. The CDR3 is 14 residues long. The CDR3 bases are TGTGCCAGCAGTTATGGACAGACGAACACTGAAGCTTTCTTT. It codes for CASSYGQTNTEAFF.

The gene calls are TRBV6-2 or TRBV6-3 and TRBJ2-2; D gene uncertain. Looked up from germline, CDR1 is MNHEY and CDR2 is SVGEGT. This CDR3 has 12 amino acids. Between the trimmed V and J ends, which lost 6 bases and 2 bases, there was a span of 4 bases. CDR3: CASSSNTGELFF. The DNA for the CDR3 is TGTGCCAGCAGCTCAAACACCGGGGAGCTGTTTTTT.

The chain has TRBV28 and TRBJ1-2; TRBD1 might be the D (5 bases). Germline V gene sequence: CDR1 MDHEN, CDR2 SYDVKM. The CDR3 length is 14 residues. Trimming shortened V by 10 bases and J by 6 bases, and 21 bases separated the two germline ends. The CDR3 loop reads CATPTLEGTDGYTF. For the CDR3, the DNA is TGTGCCACCCCGACATTGGAGGGGACGGATGGCTACACCTTC.

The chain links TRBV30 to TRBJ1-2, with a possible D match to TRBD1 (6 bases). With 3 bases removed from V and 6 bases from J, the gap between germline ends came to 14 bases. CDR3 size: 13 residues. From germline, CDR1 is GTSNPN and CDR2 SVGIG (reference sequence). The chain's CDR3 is CAWSPLQGNGYTF. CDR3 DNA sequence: TGTGCCTGGAGCCCCCTTCAGGGGAATGGCTACACCTTC.

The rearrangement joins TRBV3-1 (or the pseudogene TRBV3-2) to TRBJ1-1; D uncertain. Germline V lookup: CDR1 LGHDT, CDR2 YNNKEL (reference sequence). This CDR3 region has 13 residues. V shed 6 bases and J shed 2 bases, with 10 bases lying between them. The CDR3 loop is CASSGRGNTEAFF. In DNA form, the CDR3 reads TGTGCCAGCAGTGGTCGGGGAAACACTGAAGCTTTCTTT.

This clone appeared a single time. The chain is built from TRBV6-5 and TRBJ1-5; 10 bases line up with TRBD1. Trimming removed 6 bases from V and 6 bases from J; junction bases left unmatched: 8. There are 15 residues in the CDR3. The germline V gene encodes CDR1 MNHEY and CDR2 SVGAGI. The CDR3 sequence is CASSKDRGRTQPQHF. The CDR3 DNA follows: TGTGCCAGCAGCAAAGACAGGGGGCGCACTCAGCCCCAGCATTTT.

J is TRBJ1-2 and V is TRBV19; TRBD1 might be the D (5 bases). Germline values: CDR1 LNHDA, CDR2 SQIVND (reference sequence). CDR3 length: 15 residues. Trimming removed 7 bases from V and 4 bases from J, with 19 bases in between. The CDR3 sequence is CASNAPRDGSYGYTF. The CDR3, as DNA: TGTGCCAGTAATGCCCCCCGGGACGGAAGCTATGGCTACACCTTC.

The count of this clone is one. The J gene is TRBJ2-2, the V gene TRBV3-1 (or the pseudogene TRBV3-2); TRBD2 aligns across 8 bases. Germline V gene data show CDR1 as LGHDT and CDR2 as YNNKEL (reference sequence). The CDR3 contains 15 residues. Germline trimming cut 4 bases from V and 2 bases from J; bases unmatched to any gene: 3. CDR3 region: CASSPAGVNTGELFF. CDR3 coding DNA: TGTGCCAGCAGCCCAGCGGGAGTCAACACCGGGGAGCTGTTTTTT.